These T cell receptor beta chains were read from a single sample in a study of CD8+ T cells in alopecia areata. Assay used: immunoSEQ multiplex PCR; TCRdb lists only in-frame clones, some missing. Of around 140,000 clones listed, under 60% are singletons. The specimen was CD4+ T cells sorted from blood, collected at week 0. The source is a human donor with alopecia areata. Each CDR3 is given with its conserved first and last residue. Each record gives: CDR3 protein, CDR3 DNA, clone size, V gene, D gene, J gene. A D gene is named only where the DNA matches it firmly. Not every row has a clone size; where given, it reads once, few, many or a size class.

cdr3_aa: CASLPSGSNTGELFF
cdr3_nt: TGTGCCAGCCTTCCTAGCGGGTCGAACACCGGGGAGCTGTTTTTT
clone_size: few
v_call: TRBV5-4
d_call: TRBD2
j_call: TRBJ2-2

cdr3_aa: CAWSTGGSYEQYF
cdr3_nt: TGTGCCTGGAGTACAGGGGGCTCCTACGAGCAGTACTTC
clone_size: NA
v_call: TRBV30
d_call: TRBD1
j_call: TRBJ2-7

cdr3_aa: CASSQRQGWNYGYTF
cdr3_nt: TGTGCCAGTAGTCAACGACAGGGCTGGAACTATGGCTACACCTTC
clone_size: NA
v_call: TRBV19
d_call: TRBD1
j_call: TRBJ1-2

cdr3_aa: CASSLGQASEAFF
cdr3_nt: TGCGCCAGCAGCCTAGGACAGGCGAGCGAAGCTTTCTTT
clone_size: NA
v_call: TRBV5-1
d_call: TRBD1
j_call: TRBJ1-1

cdr3_aa: CASERDREIETQYF
cdr3_nt: TGTGCCAGCGAGAGGGACAGGGAGATCGAGACCCAGTACTTC
clone_size: NA
v_call: TRBV2
d_call: TRBD1
j_call: TRBJ2-5

cdr3_aa: CATKTSGGTDTQYF
cdr3_nt: TGTGCCACCAAAACTAGCGGAGGCACAGATACGCAGTATTTT
clone_size: NA
v_call: TRBV6-1
d_call: TRBD2
j_call: TRBJ2-3

cdr3_aa: CSVEDLQKGDATNEKLFF
cdr3_nt: TGCAGCGTTGAAGATCTTCAGAAAGGGGACGCAACTAATGAGAAACTGTTTTTT
clone_size: NA
v_call: TRBV29-1
d_call: NA
j_call: TRBJ1-4

cdr3_aa: CSVVDRGEANEKLFF
cdr3_nt: TGCAGCGTTGTAGACAGGGGGGAGGCCAATGAAAAACTGTTTTTT
clone_size: NA
v_call: TRBV29-1
d_call: TRBD1
j_call: TRBJ1-4

cdr3_aa: CASSKDYLNEQFF
cdr3_nt: TGTGCCAGCAGTAAGGACTATCTGAATGAGCAGTTCTTC
clone_size: NA
v_call: TRBV2
d_call: NA
j_call: TRBJ2-1

cdr3_aa: CASSLGTATEAFF
cdr3_nt: TGTGCCAGCAGCTTAGGGACAGCCACTGAAGCTTTCTTT
clone_size: NA
v_call: TRBV7-2
d_call: NA
j_call: TRBJ1-1

cdr3_aa: CSVEVDGGSTDTQYF
cdr3_nt: TGCAGCGTTGAAGTGGATGGGGGAAGCACAGATACGCAGTATTTT
clone_size: few
v_call: TRBV29-1
d_call: NA
j_call: TRBJ2-3

cdr3_aa: CASLAGGPKTQYF
cdr3_nt: TGTGCCAGCCTAGCGGGGGGGCCGAAGACCCAGTACTTC
clone_size: NA
v_call: TRBV2
d_call: TRBD2
j_call: TRBJ2-5

cdr3_aa: CASSQERGASYSPLHF
cdr3_nt: TGTGCCAGCAGCCAAGAGAGAGGGGCCAGTTATTCACCCCTCCACTTT
clone_size: once
v_call: TRBV7-9
d_call: NA
j_call: TRBJ1-6

cdr3_aa: CSGGTGPNQPQHF
cdr3_nt: TGCAGCGGGGGAACAGGGCCAAATCAGCCCCAGCATTTT
clone_size: once
v_call: TRBV29-1
d_call: NA
j_call: TRBJ1-5

cdr3_aa: CASSQTGSSYGYTF
cdr3_nt: TGTGCCAGTAGTCAAACGGGCAGCAGCTATGGCTACACCTTC
clone_size: few
v_call: TRBV19
d_call: NA
j_call: TRBJ1-2

cdr3_aa: CASSARSTGELFF
cdr3_nt: TGTGCCAGCAGCGCTCGAAGCACCGGGGAGCTGTTTTTT
clone_size: NA
v_call: TRBV7-6
d_call: NA
j_call: TRBJ2-2

cdr3_aa: CASSQEGVSRSWGNNEQFF
cdr3_nt: TGCGCCAGCAGCCAAGAGGGGGTCTCGAGGTCGTGGGGTAACAATGAGCAGTTCTTC
clone_size: NA
v_call: TRBV4-3
d_call: NA
j_call: TRBJ2-1

cdr3_aa: CASSSAFVEYNEQFF
cdr3_nt: TGTGCCAGCAGCTCCGCTTTTGTGGAGTACAATGAGCAGTTCTTC
clone_size: NA
v_call: TRBV7-2
d_call: NA
j_call: TRBJ2-1

cdr3_aa: CASSQDLTGDTQYF
cdr3_nt: TGTGCCAGCAGCCAAGATCTGACCGGGGATACGCAGTATTTT
clone_size: NA
v_call: TRBV4-2
d_call: NA
j_call: TRBJ2-3

cdr3_aa: CASSANGGREAFF
cdr3_nt: TGTGCCAGCAGTGCCAACGGGGGGAGAGAAGCTTTCTTT
clone_size: NA
v_call: TRBV27
d_call: NA
j_call: TRBJ1-1

cdr3_aa: CSVGRLQGSPLNEQFF
cdr3_nt: TGCAGCGTTGGCCGACTACAGGGTTCTCCCCTCAATGAGCAGTTCTTC
clone_size: NA
v_call: TRBV29-1
d_call: NA
j_call: TRBJ2-1

cdr3_aa: CASSRQETEAFF
cdr3_nt: TGTGCCAGCAGCAGACAGGAGACTGAAGCTTTCTTT
clone_size: NA
v_call: TRBV13
d_call: NA
j_call: TRBJ1-1

cdr3_aa: CSVVSGSTMNTEAFF
cdr3_nt: TGCAGCGTAGTGTCGGGCAGTACTATGAACACTGAAGCTTTCTTT
clone_size: NA
v_call: TRBV29-1
d_call: NA
j_call: TRBJ1-1

cdr3_aa: CASSQGRHSGYTF
cdr3_nt: TGTGCTAGCAGCCAAGGGCGCCATAGCGGCTACACCTTC
clone_size: few
v_call: TRBV2
d_call: NA
j_call: TRBJ1-2

cdr3_aa: CASSSTGSGAQYF
cdr3_nt: TGTGCTAGCAGCTCGACAGGGTCTGGGGCCCAGTACTTC
clone_size: once
v_call: TRBV7-7
d_call: TRBD1
j_call: TRBJ2-5

cdr3_aa: CASSLGSYEQYF
cdr3_nt: TGTGCCAGCAGCTTAGGTTCCTACGAGCAGTACTTC
clone_size: NA
v_call: TRBV11-3
d_call: NA
j_call: TRBJ2-7

cdr3_aa: CASSSPVGYTQYF
cdr3_nt: TGTGCCAGCAGTTCTCCGGTCGGCTATACGCAGTATTTT
clone_size: NA
v_call: TRBV6-5
d_call: NA
j_call: TRBJ2-3

cdr3_aa: CAWSKRGQFF
cdr3_nt: TGTGCCTGGAGTAAAAGGGGGCAGTTCTTC
clone_size: few
v_call: TRBV30
d_call: NA
j_call: TRBJ2-1

cdr3_aa: CSVGPHETQYF
cdr3_nt: TGCAGCGTGGGACCCCATGAGACCCAGTACTTC
clone_size: NA
v_call: TRBV29-1
d_call: NA
j_call: TRBJ2-5

cdr3_aa: CASSERDGGYGYTF
cdr3_nt: TGTGCCAGCAGTGAACGGGACGGAGGGTATGGCTACACCTTC
clone_size: once
v_call: TRBV6-1
d_call: NA
j_call: TRBJ1-2

cdr3_aa: CASSSDPRHYKNIQYF
cdr3_nt: TGTGCCAGCAGTTCCGACCCTAGACATTACAAAAACATTCAGTACTTC
clone_size: NA
v_call: TRBV6-5
d_call: NA
j_call: TRBJ2-4

cdr3_aa: CASSLQETGSYGYTF
cdr3_nt: TGTGCCAGCTCACTACAGGAGACAGGGTCATATGGCTACACCTTC
clone_size: NA
v_call: TRBV18
d_call: TRBD1
j_call: TRBJ1-2

cdr3_aa: CSVGHGGRNEQFF
cdr3_nt: TGCAGCGTGGGCCATGGGGGGCGAAATGAGCAGTTCTTC
clone_size: NA
v_call: TRBV29-1
d_call: NA
j_call: TRBJ2-1

cdr3_aa: CAWSVVGTLNTETFF
cdr3_nt: TGTGCCTGGAGTGTGGTCGGGACCTTGAACACTGAAACTTTCTTT
clone_size: NA
v_call: TRBV30
d_call: NA
j_call: TRBJ1-1

cdr3_aa: CASSPRTGTYEQYF
cdr3_nt: TGTGCCAGCTCACCAAGGACAGGGACCTACGAGCAGTACTTC
clone_size: NA
v_call: TRBV18
d_call: TRBD1
j_call: TRBJ2-7

cdr3_aa: CSSRQGRETQYF
cdr3_nt: TGCAGCTCCCGACAGGGGAGAGAGACCCAGTACTTC
clone_size: NA
v_call: TRBV29-1
d_call: TRBD1
j_call: TRBJ2-5

cdr3_aa: CSVGRGLNEQYF
cdr3_nt: TGCAGCGTGGGCAGGGGGCTCAACGAGCAGTACTTC
clone_size: NA
v_call: TRBV29-1
d_call: TRBD1
j_call: TRBJ2-7

cdr3_aa: CASSQGGARGGYTF
cdr3_nt: TGTGCCAGCAGCCAAGGAGGCGCAAGGGGAGGCTACACCTTC
clone_size: NA
v_call: TRBV4-2
d_call: NA
j_call: TRBJ1-2

cdr3_aa: CSVDRGGGEQYF
cdr3_nt: TGCAGCGTTGATCGGGGAGGGGGCGAGCAGTACTTC
clone_size: NA
v_call: TRBV29-1
d_call: NA
j_call: TRBJ2-7

cdr3_aa: CASSPSHRGGETQYF
cdr3_nt: TGTGCCAGCTCACCATCCCACAGGGGTGGGGAGACCCAGTACTTC
clone_size: NA
v_call: TRBV18
d_call: TRBD1
j_call: TRBJ2-5

cdr3_aa: CSAGTLGF
cdr3_nt: TGCAGCGCTGGGACTCTCGGTTTT
clone_size: NA
v_call: TRBV29-1
d_call: NA
j_call: TRBJ2-3

cdr3_aa: CASSTGTDTQYF
cdr3_nt: TGCGCCAGCAGTACAGGCACAGATACGCAGTATTTT
clone_size: NA
v_call: TRBV5-1
d_call: NA
j_call: TRBJ2-3

cdr3_aa: CASSAPGQTSSGNTIYF
cdr3_nt: TGTGCCAGCAGCGCCCCGGGACAGACGAGCTCTGGAAACACCATATATTTT
clone_size: few
v_call: TRBV9
d_call: TRBD1
j_call: TRBJ1-3

cdr3_aa: CASSLFHSPGLGGRRGNQPQHF
cdr3_nt: TGTGCCAGCAGTTTATTCCATTCCCCCGGTCTGGGCGGGAGACGTGGCAATCAGCCCCAGCATTTT
clone_size: few
v_call: TRBV28
d_call: NA
j_call: TRBJ1-5

cdr3_aa: CASSLSHRAQTQGLYEQYF
cdr3_nt: TGTGCCAGCAGCTTAAGTCACAGGGCACAAACCCAGGGGCTCTACGAGCAGTACTTC
clone_size: NA
v_call: TRBV5-6
d_call: NA
j_call: TRBJ2-7

cdr3_aa: CSAPGDSRYTF
cdr3_nt: TGCAGTGCCCCAGGGGACTCACGCTACACCTTC
clone_size: once
v_call: TRBV20-1
d_call: NA
j_call: TRBJ1-2

cdr3_aa: CASSLEGNTEAFF
cdr3_nt: TGTGCCAGCAGCTTAGAGGGGAACACTGAAGCTTTCTTT
clone_size: few
v_call: TRBV7-2
d_call: NA
j_call: TRBJ1-1

cdr3_aa: CSVRLPGQGRSGANVLTF
cdr3_nt: TGCAGCGTTCGTCTCCCGGGACAGGGCCGCTCTGGGGCCAACGTCCTGACTTTC
clone_size: few
v_call: TRBV29-1
d_call: TRBD1
j_call: TRBJ2-6

cdr3_aa: CASSPRLSGRYEQYF
cdr3_nt: TGTGCCAGCAGCCCCCGACTCTCGGGGCGGTACGAGCAGTACTTC
clone_size: NA
v_call: TRBV9
d_call: NA
j_call: TRBJ2-7

cdr3_aa: CASTQQGFGYTF
cdr3_nt: TGTGCCAGCACCCAACAGGGGTTCGGCTACACCTTC
clone_size: NA
v_call: TRBV6-6
d_call: TRBD1
j_call: TRBJ1-2